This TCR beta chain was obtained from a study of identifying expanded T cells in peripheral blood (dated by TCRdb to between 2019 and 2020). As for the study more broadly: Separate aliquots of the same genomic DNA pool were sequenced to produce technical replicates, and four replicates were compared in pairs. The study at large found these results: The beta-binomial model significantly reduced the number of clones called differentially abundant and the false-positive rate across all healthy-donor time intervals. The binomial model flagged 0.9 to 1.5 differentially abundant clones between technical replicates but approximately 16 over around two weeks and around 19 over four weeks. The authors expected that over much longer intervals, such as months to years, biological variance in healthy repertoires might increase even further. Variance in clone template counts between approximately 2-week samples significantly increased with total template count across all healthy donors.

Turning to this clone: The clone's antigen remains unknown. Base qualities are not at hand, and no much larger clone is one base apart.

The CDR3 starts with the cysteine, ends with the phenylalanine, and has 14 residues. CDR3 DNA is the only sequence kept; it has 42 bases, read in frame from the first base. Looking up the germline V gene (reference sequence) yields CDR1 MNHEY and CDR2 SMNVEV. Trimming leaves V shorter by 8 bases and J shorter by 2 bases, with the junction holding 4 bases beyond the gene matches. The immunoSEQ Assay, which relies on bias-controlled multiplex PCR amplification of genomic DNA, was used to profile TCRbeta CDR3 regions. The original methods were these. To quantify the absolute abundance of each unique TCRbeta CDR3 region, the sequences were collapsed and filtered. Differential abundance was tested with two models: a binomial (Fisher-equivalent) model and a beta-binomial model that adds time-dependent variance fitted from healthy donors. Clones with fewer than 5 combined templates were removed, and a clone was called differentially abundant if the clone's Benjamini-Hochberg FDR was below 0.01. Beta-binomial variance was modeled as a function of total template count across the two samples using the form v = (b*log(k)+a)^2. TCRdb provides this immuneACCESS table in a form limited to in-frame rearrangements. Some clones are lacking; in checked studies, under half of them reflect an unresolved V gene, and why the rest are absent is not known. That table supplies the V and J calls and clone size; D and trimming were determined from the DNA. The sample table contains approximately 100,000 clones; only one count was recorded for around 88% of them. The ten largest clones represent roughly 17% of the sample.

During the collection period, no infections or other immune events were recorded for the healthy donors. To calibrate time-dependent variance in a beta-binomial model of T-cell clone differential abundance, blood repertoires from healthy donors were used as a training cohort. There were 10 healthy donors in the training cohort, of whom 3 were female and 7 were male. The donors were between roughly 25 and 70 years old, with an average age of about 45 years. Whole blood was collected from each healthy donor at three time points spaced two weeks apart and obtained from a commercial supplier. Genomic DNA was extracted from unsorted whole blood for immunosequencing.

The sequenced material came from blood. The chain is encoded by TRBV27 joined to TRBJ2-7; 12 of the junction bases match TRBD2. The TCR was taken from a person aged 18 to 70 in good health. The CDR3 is CASRLAGATYEQYF. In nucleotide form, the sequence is TGTGCCAGCCGACTAGCGGGGGCCACCTACGAGCAGTACTTC.